A selection of T cell receptor beta chains follows, all from one sample in a study of response to subunit inactivated influenza vaccine. TCRdb analysed the RT-PCR reads with MiXCR anew, one entry per CDR3 protein. The sample carries 800,000 to 1,000,000 distinct CDR3 sequences, around 20% recorded once. This sample comprised PBMCs from blood, obtained 5 days after vaccination. The receptors were gathered from a middle-aged man who received an inactivated influenza vaccine. CDR3s include the opening cysteine and the closing phenylalanine or tryptophan. The D gene is left open where the match is weak. Not all rows give a size; the values are once, few, many and, for expanded clones, a class.

>-|-|TRBJ2-5|TRBV29-1
TGCAGCGTTGTGACGGGTGCGTCAGAGACCCAGTACTTC
CSVVTGASETQYF
>-|-|TRBJ2-5|TRBV29-1
TGCAGCGTTGATTTTATGGAGACCCAGTACTTC
CSVDFMETQYF
>few|-|TRBJ2-3|TRBV29-1
TGCAGCGTTGAAGGTGGGAGGACCGATACGCAGTATTTT
CSVEGGRTDTQYF
>few|-|TRBJ1-3|TRBV20-1
TGCAGTGCTAGAGATCAGCTGACGAACACCATATATTTT
CSARDQLTNTIYF
>-|-|TRBJ2-1|TRBV20-1
TGCAGTGCTAGAAGCGAGAAGCAGTTCTTC
CSARSEKQFF
>-|-|TRBJ1-2|TRBV2
TGTGCCAGCAGTGAAAGGCAGGGCGGCAATGGCTACACCTTC
CASSERQGGNGYTF
>few|TRBD2|TRBJ2-3|TRBV6-1
TGTGCCAGCAGCAAGGGACTAGCGGGAGTTGCAGATACGCAGTATTTT
CASSKGLAGVADTQYF
>-|TRBD1|TRBJ2-2|TRBV29-1
TGCAGCGTTGAAGACAGGGGGCAGGACACCGGGGAGCTGTTTTTT
CSVEDRGQDTGELFF
>many|TRBD1|TRBJ2-7|TRBV4-3
TGCGCCAGCAGCCTTGTGCAGGGGGTGTACGAGCAGTACTTC
CASSLVQGVYEQYF
>few|TRBD1|TRBJ2-7|TRBV15
TGTGCCACCAGCAGAGATACAGGGGGCCCCAAATCAGGCGAGCAGTACTTC
CATSRDTGGPKSGEQYF
>few|TRBD2|TRBJ2-7|TRBV20-1
TGCAGTGCTAGGACTAGCGCCACCTACGAGCAGTACTTC
CSARTSATYEQYF
>-|-|TRBJ2-1|TRBV4-3
TGCGCCAGCAGCCCCAGGGCGTTTAGCGAGACCCCTCGCTACAATGAGCAGTTCTTC
CASSPRAFSETPRYNEQFF
>few|-|TRBJ2-3|TRBV20-1
TGCAGTGCTAGACCGGGACAAGGATTCACAGATACGCAGTATTTT
CSARPGQGFTDTQYF
>few|-|TRBJ2-1|TRBV15
TGTGCCACCAGCAGAGAGGGGGATCGGGAGCAGTTCTTC
CATSREGDREQFF
>-|-|TRBJ2-7|TRBV14
TGTGCCAGCAGCCAAGCTTATGGGGGGCAAAACTACGAGCAGTACTTC
CASSQAYGGQNYEQYF
>few|-|TRBJ2-5|TRBV5-1
TGCGCCAGCAGCCTGGGCCGCGTCCTCATGGAAGAGACCCAGTACTTC
CASSLGRVLMEETQYF
>few|TRBD1|TRBJ2-1|TRBV25-1
TGTGCCAGCAGCCGCGACAGGGCCTCCTACAATGAGCAGTTCTTC
CASSRDRASYNEQFF
>-|-|TRBJ2-5|TRBV7-6
TGTGCCAGCAGCAGATGGGGGTCACTTCAAGAGACCCAGTACTTC
CASSRWGSLQETQYF
>few|TRBD2|TRBJ2-1|TRBV27
TGTGCCAGCAGTTTATGGTCTAGCGGGGGTAGTGAGCAGTTCTTC
CASSLWSSGGSEQFF
>-|-|TRBJ1-5|TRBV12-3/TRBV12-4
TGTGCCAGCAGTTTAATGAGTAGCAATCAGCCCCAGCATTTT
CASSLMSSNQPQHF
>-|-|TRBJ2-7|TRBV7-2
TGTGCCAGCAGCTTAGATCCGGGGGTTATGGTGGAGCAGTACTTC
CASSLDPGVMVEQYF
>-|-|TRBJ2-5|TRBV20-1
TGCAGTGCTGTAAGGGGTCTGCAAGAGACCCAGTACTTC
CSAVRGLQETQYF
>-|-|TRBJ2-1|TRBV24-1
TGTGCCACCAGTAGCTCGGGAGCCTACAATGAGCAGTTCTTC
CATSSSGAYNEQFF
>few|TRBD1|TRBJ2-7|TRBV29-1
TGCAGCGTCGGCTACGACAGGGGGCCATCCTCCGAGCAGTACTTC
CSVGYDRGPSSEQYF
>-|-|TRBJ2-4|TRBV7-2
TGTGCCAGCAGCTTAGTTTTGGGGGCGTATGGCATTCAGTACTTC
CASSLVLGAYGIQYF
>-|-|TRBJ1-2|TRBV11-2
TGTGCCAGCAGCTCCGCTGGGTTCTATGGCTACACCTTC
CASSSAGFYGYTF
>-|TRBD2|TRBJ2-2|TRBV7-2
TGTGCCACCAAGTTAGCGGGACGCACCGGGGAGCTGTTTTTT
CATKLAGRTGELFF
>-|TRBD1|TRBJ2-1|TRBV4-3
TGCGCCAGCAGCCAGAGACAGGGTTTTGGTGAGCAGTTCTTC
CASSQRQGFGEQFF
>-|TRBD2|TRBJ2-1|TRBV4-3
TGCGCCAGCAGCCAAGCTAGCGGGGCCAACAATGAGCAGTTCTTC
CASSQASGANNEQFF
>few|TRBD2|TRBJ2-5|TRBV7-2
TGTGCCAGCAGCAATAGCGGGGGGACTCAAGAGACCCAGTACTTC
CASSNSGGTQETQYF
>-|-|TRBJ2-1|TRBV3-1
TGTGCCAGCAGCCACGGGGGACAGATTCTTCACAATGAGCAGTTCTTC
CASSHGGQILHNEQFF
>-|-|TRBJ2-5|TRBV7-9
TGTGCCAGCAGCTTCAGCAGGAGGGGGACCCAGTACTTC
CASSFSRRGTQYF
>many|TRBD1|TRBJ2-7|TRBV25-1
TGTGCCAGCACACGGGACAGGGGAGGTGAGCAGTACTTC
CASTRDRGGEQYF
>-|-|TRBJ2-1|TRBV5-1
TGCGCCAGCAGCCCTTCCAGCGGAAGCTACAATGAGCAGTTCTTC
CASSPSSGSYNEQFF
>many|TRBD1|TRBJ2-2|TRBV12-3/TRBV12-4
TGTGCCAGCAGCCGGGACAGGGCGAACACCGGGGAGCTGTTTTTT
CASSRDRANTGELFF
>-|TRBD2|TRBJ2-7|TRBV20-1
TGCGGCGTAGCGGGAGACTACGAGCAGTACTTC
CGVAGDYEQYF
>-|TRBD2|TRBJ2-1|TRBV20-1
TGCAGTGCTAGACAAGCGAGCGGGGTGAATGAGCAGTTCTTC
CSARQASGVNEQFF
>-|TRBD1|TRBJ1-2|TRBV6-1
TGTGCCTTCGGAGAACAGGGGGCGAACTATGGCTACACCTTC
CAFGEQGANYGYTF
>few|-|TRBJ1-5|TRBV7-9
TGTGCCAGCAGCTTATCAGGGGCGGGCAATCAGCCCCAGCATTTT
CASSLSGAGNQPQHF
>few|-|TRBJ2-7|TRBV10-2
TGCGCCAGCAACGCCCTTGGGGTTTACGAGCAGTACTTC
CASNALGVYEQYF
>-|TRBD2|TRBJ2-1|TRBV20-1
TGCAGTGCTAGACCCCGACTAGCGGGAGTGTATGAGCAGTTCTTC
CSARPRLAGVYEQFF
>-|-|TRBJ2-7|TRBV27
TGTGCCAGCAGCGGAGTGCACTCCTACGAGCAGTACTTC
CASSGVHSYEQYF
>few|TRBD2|TRBJ2-3|TRBV9
TGTGCCAGCAGCACTAGCGGGACAGGCACAGATACGCAGTATTTT
CASSTSGTGTDTQYF
>few|-|TRBJ2-7|TRBV28
TGTGCCAGCAGTTTTGTATCGATTTCCTACGAGCAGTACTTC
CASSFVSISYEQYF
>few|TRBD1|TRBJ2-1|TRBV5-1
TGCGCCAGCAGATTAATAGGGACAGGGGATTGGAGCTCCTACAATGAGCAGTTCTTC
CASRLIGTGDWSSYNEQFF
>-|TRBD2|TRBJ2-3|TRBV6-2/TRBV6-3
TGTGCCAGCAGTTACTCGATGCAGCGCGGGAGGCTCTCAGATACGCAGTATTTT
CASSYSMQRGRLSDTQYF
>-|TRBD1|TRBJ2-1|TRBV7-6
TGTGCCAGCAGCTCCCGGGACAGGGGAATCAACTCCTACAATGAGCAGTTCTTC
CASSSRDRGINSYNEQFF
>-|TRBD2|TRBJ2-5|TRBV9
TGTGCCAGCAGCGCCCCCGGGAGGCAAGAGACCCAGTACTTC
CASSAPGRQETQYF
>few|-|TRBJ2-2|TRBV27
TGTGCCAGCAGTTGGGGGCCACGACAGGCGAACACCGGGGAGCTGTTTTTT
CASSWGPRQANTGELFF
>-|-|TRBJ1-4|TRBV29-1
TGCAGCGGAGGGAGGGTAAATGAAAAACTGTTTTTT
CSGGRVNEKLFF
>-|TRBD1|TRBJ2-2|TRBV7-9
TGTGCCAGCAGCCCCCGGACAGGGCCTACCGGGGAGCTGTTTTTT
CASSPRTGPTGELFF
>-|TRBD2|TRBJ2-3|TRBV6-1
TGTGCCAGCAGTCAACCAAGCGGGGGGCCCGCAGATACGCAGTATTTT
CASSQPSGGPADTQYF
>few|-|TRBJ1-1|TRBV12-3/TRBV12-4
TGTGCCAGCACCGTAAACACTGAAGCTTTCTTT
CASTVNTEAFF
>-|TRBD1|TRBJ1-4|TRBV7-2
TGTGCCAGCAGCTTATCGACAGGGCCGTTTGAAAAACTGTTTTTT
CASSLSTGPFEKLFF
>few|TRBD2|TRBJ2-5|TRBV5-1
TGCGCCAGCACGAGGAGCGGGATGGGACTAGCAGATCAAGAGACCCAGTACTTC
CASTRSGMGLADQETQYF
>many|-|TRBJ2-1|TRBV29-1
TGCAGCGTGGGGATCTACAATGAGCAGTTCTTC
CSVGIYNEQFF
>few|-|TRBJ2-2|TRBV4-1
TGCGCCAGCAGCCCCGTCTGGGGTAACACCGGGGAGCTGTTTTTT
CASSPVWGNTGELFF
>few|-|TRBJ2-3|TRBV5-4
TGTGCCAGCAGCTTGTATCTGGATACGCAGTATTTT
CASSLYLDTQYF
>few|-|TRBJ1-1|TRBV6-5
TGTGCCAGCAGTTCAGTCTCGGGGTATCGAACTGAAGCTTTCTTT
CASSSVSGYRTEAFF